This TCR beta chain stems from a study of CD8+CD57+ T cells in acquired aplastic anemia. At the level of the study: The mean DNA yield obtained from sorted CD4+ and CD8+ cells came to approximately 3 ug. Broader study findings: Patients versus controls showed no significant CD8+ Simpson's diversity difference. Patients shared 25 to 35 CD8+ CDR3 sequences with controls.

This CDR3 region has 11 residues. V dropped 4 bases and J dropped 11 bases, with 9 bases sitting between them. According to the study, genomic DNA was the template for TCR beta VDJ and CDR3 profiling. Each CDR3 protein gets one entry after TCRdb re-called the reads with MiXCR. The table shows about 270,000 distinct CDR3 sequences, with 50% to 70% occurring only once. The sample holds many counts of this clonotype. Antigen: not known. The chain recombines TRBV12-3 or TRBV12-4 with TRBJ2-1; tentative D call: TRBD1 (5 bases). The source material was sorted CD4+, CD8+, or CD8+CD57+ T cells (not recorded which) from PBMCs. This sequence was found in a human donor with severe aplastic anemia or a healthy control (not recorded which). CDR3 coding DNA: TGTGCCAGCAGTTCCCGACAGAAGCAGTTCTTC. Translation: CASSSRQKQFF.